This entry features one TCR beta chain sequence. The CDR3 loop spans 10 amino acids. V lost 6 bases and J 10 bases, leaving 12 bases between the germline ends. Germline V lookup: CDR1 DFQATT, CDR2 SNEGSKA (reference sequence). This specimen comes from a study of human T cells and chemical hapten exposure. Individual cDNA molecules in this library carried unique molecular identifiers. TCRdb reprocessed the RACE reads via MiXCR and lists one record per CDR3 protein. The data hold 99,000 or so distinct CDR3 sequences, with 34% observed a single time. Sample time point: patch test 3, about 24 weeks after DPC sensitization. Treatment reported: therapeutic diphenylcyclopropenone sensitization with weekly scalp DPC.

The clonotype comes from a man in his forties with alopecia areata. Some clones in this sample may be carry-over from other donors' samples. This chain links TRBV20-1 with TRBJ2-5, with a possible D match to TRBD2 (6 bases). Sequenced material: whole blood, taken in connection with sensitization to the hapten diphenylcyclopropenone (DPC). The CDR3 here is CSAVRGSQYF. Written as DNA, the CDR3 is TGCAGTGCCGTACGGGGGAGCCAGTACTTC.